The clone carrying this TCR beta chain was counted ten times or more. Antigen unknown. The germline CDR1 and CDR2 sequences are MNHEY and SVGEGT. The CDR3 contains 15 residues. J lost 11 bases, V lost 5 bases, and 14 bases had no gene match. Every patient had bone marrow sampled while the disease was active. Molecular barcoded adaptors covering alpha/delta and beta/gamma chains were used on approximately 400 ng RNA. Each CDR3 protein gets one entry after TCRdb re-called the reads with MiXCR. Of 39,000 or so distinct CDR3 sequences in the sample, roughly an eighth are singletons; the top ten hold less than 7%. These data originate in a study of read filtering for tumor transcriptome and immune sequencing. The wider study: Revised staging placed fewer than ten patients in R-ISS I, some 17 in II, 6 or 7 in III. RNA-seq yielded only about 75 to 1,300 TCR reads, IR-seq about 4 to 10.27 million. Findings of the study overall: Approximately 80% of IR-seq clonotypes had one read, totaling 3% to 4.5% of reads; RNA-seq: 74.6% and 44.6%.

This clonotype originated in a donor older than 35 with multiple myeloma. The sample consisted of a population of CD138-negative cells sorted from bone marrow. The chain has TRBV6-2 or TRBV6-3 and TRBJ1-1; TRBD1 aligns across 10 bases. The CDR3, as DNA: TGTGCCAGCAGTCCTCGCTCGGGACAGGGGAAAGTGGCTTTCTTT. Translated, it gives CASSPRSGQGKVAFF.